Listed below are T cell receptor beta chains from one sample, sequenced in a study of T-cell reconstitution after alpha-beta-depleted transplantation in children. One entry per CDR3 protein, called by TCRdb with MiXCR from the PCR reads. Here the sample spans nearly 350,000 distinct CDR3 sequences, about 16% being singletons. This material consisted of PBMCs, mostly from graft donor cells, taken 360 days after TCRalphabeta/CD19-depleted stem cell transplant. These TCRs come from a male patient between 2 and 9 years old who had a stem cell transplant for acute lymphoblastic leukemia, so the T cells may come from the graft donor. The CDR3 runs from the conserved cysteine through the conserved F or W. A D gene is named only where the DNA matches it firmly. Some rows mark clone size as missing; the rest say once, few, many or name a class of expanded clone.

length: 15
D: TRBD2
size: -
V: TRBV6-2/TRBV6-3
J: TRBJ2-7
CDR3: CASSPPGLAFDEQYF
DNA: TGTGCCAGCAGCCCTCCGGGACTAGCTTTCGACGAGCAGTACTTC

length: 15
D: TRBD1
size: -
V: TRBV6-1
J: TRBJ2-7
CDR3: CASSPLMDRGYEQYF
DNA: TGTGCCAGCAGTCCCCTTATGGACAGGGGGTACGAGCAGTACTTC

length: 15
D: TRBD1
size: many
V: TRBV5-6
J: TRBJ2-1
CDR3: CASSLGQRYRGGSSF
DNA: TGTGCCAGCAGCTTGGGACAGCGGTACAGGGGTGGCTCTTCTTTC

length: 16
D: -
size: many
V: TRBV15
J: TRBJ1-1
CDR3: CATRVGPRGFNTEAFF
DNA: TGTGCCACTCGCGTAGGGCCGCGTGGCTTTAACACTGAAGCTTTCTTT

length: 13
D: -
size: -
V: TRBV12-3/TRBV12-4
J: TRBJ2-7
CDR3: CASSLAPSREQYF
DNA: TGTGCCAGCAGTTTAGCCCCCTCGCGCGAGCAGTACTTC

length: 16
D: TRBD2
size: few
V: TRBV4-1
J: TRBJ2-1
CDR3: CASSQRAGDYYNEQFF
DNA: TGCGCCAGCAGCCAAAGGGCCGGGGACTACTACAATGAGCAGTTCTTC

length: 15
D: -
size: many
V: TRBV11-2
J: TRBJ2-3
CDR3: CASSLEWGPKDTQYF
DNA: TGTGCCAGCAGCTTAGAATGGGGGCCCAAAGATACGCAGTATTTT

length: 14
D: TRBD1
size: -
V: TRBV4-3
J: TRBJ1-1
CDR3: CASSEDRVSTEAFF
DNA: TGCGCCAGCAGCGAAGACAGGGTTAGCACTGAAGCTTTCTTT

length: 16
D: -
size: once
V: TRBV28
J: TRBJ2-3
CDR3: CASSLLVAAVTDTQYF
DNA: TGTGCCAGCAGTTTATTAGTCGCAGCAGTCACAGATACGCAGTATTTT

length: 15
D: -
size: few
V: TRBV5-1
J: TRBJ2-2
CDR3: CASSQYGFGVGELFF
DNA: TGCGCCAGCAGCCAGTACGGCTTCGGGGTCGGGGAGCTGTTTTTT

length: 16
D: -
size: many
V: TRBV4-1
J: TRBJ1-6
CDR3: CASSQDRGNSFAPLHF
DNA: TGCGCCAGCAGCCAAGATAGGGGGAACAGCTTCGCACCCCTCCACTTT

length: 13
D: -
size: -
V: TRBV6-5
J: TRBJ2-1
CDR3: CASSYGDFGEQFF
DNA: TGTGCCAGCAGTTACGGGGACTTCGGGGAGCAGTTCTTC

length: 14
D: -
size: -
V: TRBV9
J: TRBJ2-7
CDR3: CASSADPSSYEQYF
DNA: TGTGCCAGCAGCGCTGACCCTAGCTCCTACGAGCAGTACTTC

length: 17
D: -
size: -
V: TRBV10-2
J: TRBJ2-4
CDR3: CASSRNPPAGAKNIQYF
DNA: TGCGCCAGCAGCCGAAACCCCCCAGCGGGAGCCAAAAACATTCAGTACTTC

length: 12
D: TRBD1
size: many
V: TRBV29-1
J: TRBJ2-1
CDR3: CSVGQGANEQFF
DNA: TGCAGCGTTGGGCAGGGGGCTAATGAGCAGTTCTTC

length: 15
D: -
size: many
V: TRBV9
J: TRBJ2-1
CDR3: CASSVAPLAHNEQFF
DNA: TGTGCCAGCAGCGTAGCCCCACTAGCCCACAATGAGCAGTTCTTC

length: 15
D: TRBD1
size: few
V: TRBV28
J: TRBJ2-7
CDR3: CASSLLRRGRSEQYF
DNA: TGTGCCAGCAGTTTATTGCGCAGGGGGCGTTCCGAGCAGTACTTC

length: 17
D: TRBD2
size: -
V: TRBV18
J: TRBJ2-7
CDR3: CASSPGTSGIYSYEQYF
DNA: TGTGCCAGCTCACCCGGGACTAGCGGGATTTACTCCTACGAGCAGTACTTC

length: 16
D: -
size: -
V: TRBV28
J: TRBJ2-3
CDR3: CASSAAAFASTDTQYF
DNA: TGTGCCAGCAGTGCCGCCGCGTTTGCCTCCACAGATACGCAGTATTTT

length: 16
D: -
size: -
V: TRBV28
J: TRBJ2-1
CDR3: CASSRDSLSSYNEQFF
DNA: TGTGCCAGCAGCCGAGACAGCCTATCATCCTACAATGAGCAGTTCTTC

length: 13
D: -
size: -
V: TRBV11-2
J: TRBJ2-1
CDR3: CASSGSNLNEQFF
DNA: TGTGCCAGCAGCGGGAGTAATCTAAATGAGCAGTTCTTC

length: 16
D: TRBD1
size: few
V: TRBV29-1
J: TRBJ2-5
CDR3: CSVEDLGQGRVGTQYF
DNA: TGCAGCGTTGAAGATCTGGGACAGGGGCGTGTGGGGACCCAGTACTTC

length: 14
D: -
size: many
V: TRBV2
J: TRBJ2-1
CDR3: CAFWGGTRINEQFF
DNA: TGTGCCTTCTGGGGCGGGACAAGGATCAATGAGCAGTTCTTC

length: 18
D: TRBD2
size: -
V: TRBV9
J: TRBJ2-1
CDR3: CGSSVVNGTSGRSNEQFF
DNA: TGTGGCAGCAGCGTAGTAAATGGGACTAGCGGGAGATCCAATGAGCAGTTCTTC

length: 11
D: TRBD1
size: many
V: TRBV12-3/TRBV12-4
J: TRBJ2-1
CDR3: CASSLGQGEIF
DNA: TGTGCCAGCAGCCTAGGACAGGGGGAGATCTTC

length: 17
D: -
size: few
V: TRBV5-1
J: TRBJ1-1
CDR3: CASSLAVFSRGNTEAFF
DNA: TGCGCCAGCAGCTTGGCCGTCTTCTCCAGGGGGAACACTGAAGCTTTCTTT

length: 14
D: TRBD1
size: many
V: TRBV29-1
J: TRBJ1-1
CDR3: CSVDRQGPGTEAFF
DNA: TGCAGCGTTGACCGACAGGGGCCGGGCACTGAAGCTTTCTTT

length: 15
D: TRBD2
size: many
V: TRBV11-2
J: TRBJ2-1
CDR3: CASTGLAVTYNEQFF
DNA: TGTGCCAGCACTGGACTAGCGGTTACCTACAATGAGCAGTTCTTC

length: 14
D: -
size: -
V: TRBV29-1
J: TRBJ2-7
CDR3: CSVPGRELPYEQYF
DNA: TGCAGCGTTCCCGGCAGGGAGCTTCCCTACGAGCAGTACTTC

length: 17
D: TRBD2
size: many
V: TRBV12-3/TRBV12-4
J: TRBJ2-1
CDR3: CASSPDILTSVGYEQFF
DNA: TGTGCCAGCAGTCCAGACATCCTGACTAGCGTGGGGTATGAGCAGTTCTTC

length: 15
D: TRBD1
size: few
V: TRBV4-1
J: TRBJ2-1
CDR3: CASSQDARQGGEQFF
DNA: TGCGCCAGCAGCCAAGATGCCCGACAGGGGGGTGAGCAGTTCTTC

length: 15
D: TRBD1
size: many
V: TRBV5-1
J: TRBJ1-6
CDR3: CASSPTGAGNSPLHF
DNA: TGCGCCAGCAGCCCGACAGGGGCGGGTAATTCACCCCTCCACTTT

length: 13
D: -
size: many
V: TRBV12-3/TRBV12-4
J: TRBJ2-5
CDR3: CASSLRQIETQYF
DNA: TGTGCCAGCAGTCTCCGACAAATCGAGACCCAGTACTTC

length: 15
D: -
size: -
V: TRBV12-3/TRBV12-4
J: TRBJ2-1
CDR3: CASSGIKSSYNEQFF
DNA: TGTGCCAGCAGTGGGATTAAGAGCTCCTACAATGAGCAGTTCTTC

length: 15
D: -
size: few
V: TRBV28
J: TRBJ2-1
CDR3: CASSPLRLFVNEQFF
DNA: TGTGCCAGCAGTCCCCTCCGTTTGTTTGTGAATGAGCAGTTCTTC